This T cell receptor beta chain is from a study of blood T cell repertoires in COVID-19. Study at large: The United States, Italy and Spain provided the acute and convalescent COVID-19 samples. The analysed material was cDNA or gDNA that came from T cells, B-cell-depleted T cells, or PBMCs.

Per the study methods: Quantification of nucleated cells was approximated via reference gene primer amplification. Clones were sequenced by immunoSEQ multiplex PCR, and TCRdb holds only the in-frame ones, with some missing. V and J calls and clone size are those listed in that table; D and trimming were worked out from the DNA. Of 250,000 to 300,000 clones listed, 82% were seen once; the top ten hold around 2.9%. This clone was detected once. Sample: peripheral blood. The clonotype originates from a woman younger than 35 with acute or convalescent COVID-19.

This CDR3 reads CASSGDRLSRSSNEKLFF. The DNA for the CDR3 is TGTGCCAGCAGTGGAGACCGACTCAGTAGGTCCAGTAATGAAAAACTGTTTTTT. This chain joins TRBV2 and TRBJ1-4; D unclear. The V gene's germline CDR1 is SNHLY and CDR2 FYNNEI. The CDR3 loop spans 18 amino acids. V lost 4 bases and J 4 bases, leaving 22 bases between the germline ends. Supplemented by reference TRBV2 and TRBJ1-4, the full variable domain reads EPEVTQTPSHQVTQMGQEVILRCVPISNHLYFYWYRQILGQKVEFLVSFYNNEISEKSEIFDDQFSVERPDGSNFTLKIRSTKLEDSAMYFCASSGDRLSRSSNEKLFFGSGTQLSVL.